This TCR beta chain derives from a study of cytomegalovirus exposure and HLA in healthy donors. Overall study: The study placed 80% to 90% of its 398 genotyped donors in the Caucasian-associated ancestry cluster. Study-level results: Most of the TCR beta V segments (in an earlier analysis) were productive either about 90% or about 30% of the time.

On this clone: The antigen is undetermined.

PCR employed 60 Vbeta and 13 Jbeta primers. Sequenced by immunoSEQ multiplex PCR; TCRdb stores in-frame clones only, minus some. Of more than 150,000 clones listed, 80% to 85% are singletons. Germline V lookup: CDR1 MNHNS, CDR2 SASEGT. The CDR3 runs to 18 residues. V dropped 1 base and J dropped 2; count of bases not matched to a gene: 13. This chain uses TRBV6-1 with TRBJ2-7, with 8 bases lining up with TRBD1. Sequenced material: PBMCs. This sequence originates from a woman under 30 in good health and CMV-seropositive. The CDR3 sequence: CASSEVAGGSMGPYEQYF. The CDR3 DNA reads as TGTGCCAGCAGTGAAGTAGCAGGGGGCTCCATGGGCCCCTACGAGCAGTACTTC.